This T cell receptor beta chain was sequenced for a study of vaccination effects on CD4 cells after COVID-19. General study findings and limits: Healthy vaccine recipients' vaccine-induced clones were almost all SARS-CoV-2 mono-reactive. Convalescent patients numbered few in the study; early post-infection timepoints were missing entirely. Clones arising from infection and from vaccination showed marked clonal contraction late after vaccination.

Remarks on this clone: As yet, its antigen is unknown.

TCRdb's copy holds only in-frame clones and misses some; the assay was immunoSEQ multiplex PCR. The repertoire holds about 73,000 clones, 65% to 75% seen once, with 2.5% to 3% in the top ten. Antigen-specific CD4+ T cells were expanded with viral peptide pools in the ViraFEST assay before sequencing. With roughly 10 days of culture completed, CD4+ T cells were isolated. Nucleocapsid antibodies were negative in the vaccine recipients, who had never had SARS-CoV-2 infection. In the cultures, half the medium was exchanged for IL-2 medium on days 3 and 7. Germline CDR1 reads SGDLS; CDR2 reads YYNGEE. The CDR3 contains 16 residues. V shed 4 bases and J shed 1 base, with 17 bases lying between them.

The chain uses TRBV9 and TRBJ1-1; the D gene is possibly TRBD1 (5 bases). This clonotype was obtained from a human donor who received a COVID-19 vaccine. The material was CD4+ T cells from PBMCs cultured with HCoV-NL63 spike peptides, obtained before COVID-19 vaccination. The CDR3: CASSPHERTPNTEAFF. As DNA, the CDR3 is TGTGCCAGCAGCCCTCATGAGAGGACACCGAACACTGAAGCTTTCTTT.